The clone carrying this T cell receptor beta chain appeared a few times. Its antigen is undetermined. The CDR3 contains 12 residues. Trimming shortened V by 0 bases and J by 6 bases, and 6 bases separated the two germline ends. The germline gives CDR1 DFQATT, CDR2 SNEGSKA (reference sequence). The data are from a study of identical twins. Overall study findings and caveats: Weaker excess sharing between twins was seen in beta out-of-frame sequences.

From the 5' RACE reads, TCRdb called clonotypes with MiXCR, one entry per CDR3 protein. Of around 290,000 distinct CDR3 sequences listed, nearly 9.5% were seen once; the top ten hold around 7.1%. This same sample was also part of a study on yellow fever vaccine responses in identical twins.

This TCR was sampled from a woman aged 18-30 years in good health. Sequenced material: CD8+ T cells sorted from blood. The rearrangement joins TRBV20-1 to TRBJ2-1; no definite D call. CDR3 in amino acids: CSARDRSNEQFF. For the CDR3, the DNA is TGCAGTGCTAGAGATCGAAGCAATGAGCAGTTCTTC.